This T cell receptor beta chain is drawn from a study of Graves' ophthalmopathy and Graves' hyperthyroidism. In this sample, this clonotype turned up many times. RNA transcripts yielded amplified TCR beta CDR3 regions. HTBI primers were used in a first-round RT-PCR, which preceded a second-round multiplex PCR. TCRdb used MiXCR to reprocess the multiplex PCR reads, holding one entry per CDR3 protein. The table includes 200,000 to 250,000 distinct CDR3 sequences, roughly 21% detected once. CDR1 SGHRS and CDR2 YFSETQ come from the germline V gene. V lost 0 bases to trimming and J lost 3 bases, with 10 bases between them. The CDR3 has 14 residues. Other autoimmune diseases, uncontrolled infections, pregnancy or lactation ruled patients out of participation. The evidence that diagnosis relied on was clinical symptoms, serum thyroxine, TRAb, thyroid ultrasound and orbital computed tomography.

Input material: peripheral blood. The gene calls are TRBV5-1 and TRBJ2-7, with D uncertain. This clonotype originated in a woman aged 45-65 years with Graves' ophthalmopathy. The chain's CDR3 is CASSLDLGGYEQYF. The CDR3 DNA reads as TGCGCCAGCAGCTTGGATCTGGGTGGCTACGAGCAGTACTTC.